The 32 T cell receptor beta chains below come from one sample, sequenced in a study of Graves' ophthalmopathy and Graves' hyperthyroidism listed by TCRdb under 2018. Sequencing relied on an Illumina HiSeq 2000. For repertoire sequencing, the TCR beta CDR3 regions were amplified from RNA transcripts. The first round was an RT-PCR using HTBI primers with the Qiagen OneStep RT-PCR kit, and this first round was followed by a second-round multiplex PCR, then size selection and purification. TCRdb itself trimmed the public reads at Q25 with fastp, ran MiXCR and retained productive beta chains. Records with the same CDR3 protein are collapsed into one entry carrying the most frequent genes and DNA. For this sample the table gives approximately 700,000 distinct CDR3 sequences, of which roughly 41% were detected only once. About 40% of the sample is taken by the ten largest. Sequencing was carried out using peripheral blood. The receptors come from an adult man with Graves' ophthalmopathy.

This clonotype occurred a few times. One end of the junction varies from germline; a read error may be responsible. The chain employs TRBV6-1 and TRBJ2-7; weak D call: TRBD2 (6 bases). There are 14 residues in the CDR3. In germline, CDR1 is MNHNS, CDR2 SASEGT. DNA for the CDR3: TGTGCCATCAGTCGACTAGGGCAGTCCTACGAGCAGTACTTC. This encodes CAISRLGQSYEQYF.

The sample holds many counts of this clonotype. The CDR3 region has the DNA TGTGCCAGCAGCCAAAGGATGGAGACCCAGTACTTC. As protein: CASSQRMETQYF. The chain is built from TRBV7-9 and TRBJ2-5; D not certain. Per germline, CDR1 SEHNR and CDR2 FQNEAQ (reference sequence). V was shortened by 5 bases and J by 5 bases, with 9 bases between the two germline ends. This CDR3 comprises 12 residues. The complete variable domain, with remaining parts taken from reference TRBV7-9 and TRBJ2-5, reads DTGVSQNPRHKITKRGQNVTFRCDPISEHNRLYWYRQTLGQGPEFLTYFQNEAQLEKSRLLSDRFSAERPKGSFSTLEIQRTEQGDSAMYLCASSQRMETQYFGPGTRLLVL.

This clonotype was counted between two and nine times. The V call is TRBV9, the J call TRBJ2-2; D ambiguous. The CDR3 runs to 13 residues. V gave up 4 bases and J gave up 7 bases, with 11 bases separating them. CDR1 is SGDLS, CDR2 YYNGEE, per germline. CDR3 amino acids: CASSRLQRGELFF. In DNA, the CDR3 is TGTGCCAGCAGCCGACTCCAACGCGGGGAGCTGTTTTTT.

This chain's CDR3 is CASRSRGRGETQYF. The CDR3 DNA sequence: TGTGCCAGCAGGTCTAGGGGAAGGGGGGAGACCCAGTACTTC. The chain couples TRBV13 to TRBJ2-5; perhaps TRBD1 as D (6 bases). V lost 6 bases and J 5 bases, leaving 16 bases between the germline ends. This CDR3 contains 14 residues. Germline loops: CDR1 PRHDT, CDR2 FYEKMQ (reference sequence).

There are a few counts of this clonotype. The chain carries TRBV7-2 and TRBJ1-3, with 8 bases that match TRBD1. Unmatched junction bases numbered 4, after V lost 0 bases and J lost 0 bases. From germline, CDR1 is SGHTA and CDR2 FQGNSA. The CDR3 consists of 17 residues. The CDR3 is CASSLASGGISGNTIYF. The CDR3 DNA is TGTGCCAGCAGCTTAGCATCAGGGGGCATCTCTGGAAACACCATATATTTT.

V is TRBV29-1 and J is TRBJ1-4, with 7 bases matching TRBD1. V shed 5 bases and J 0 bases; nucleotides not matched to a gene: 3. From germline, CDR1 is SQVTM and CDR2 ANQGSEA. The CDR3 loop spans 14 amino acids. CDR3 sequence (DNA): TGCAGCGTTCGGAGGGGGCCAACTAATGAAAAACTGTTTTTT. This sequence encodes CSVRRGPTNEKLFF. The full variable domain, with the rest looked up from reference TRBV29-1 and TRBJ1-4, is SAVISQKPSRDICQRGTSLTIQCQVDSQVTMMFWYRQQPGQSLTLIATANQGSEATYESGFVIDKFPISRPNLTFSTLTVSNMSPEDSSIYLCSVRRGPTNEKLFFGSGTQLSVL.

This clonotype was found many times. This sequence joins TRBV11-2 and TRBJ2-6; D unclear. Trimming shortened V by 6 bases and J by 3 bases, and 6 bases separated the two germline ends. The CDR3 runs to 13 residues. Germline CDR1 and CDR2: SGHAT and FQNNGV. The CDR3 protein is CASRRIGANVLTF. The CDR3, as DNA: TGTGCCAGCAGACGAATTGGGGCCAACGTCCTGACTTTC.

Only one count was recorded for this clonotype. The germline gene is not matched at one end of the junction; a read error may be the cause. This chain connects TRBV7-9 to TRBJ1-4, with D unclear. The CDR3 consists of 11 residues. Germline CDR1 and CDR2: SEHNR and FQNEAQ (reference sequence). In DNA, the CDR3 is TGCGCCAGCAGCCGGGAAGGGAAACTGTTTTTT. Translated: CASSREGKLFF.

This clonotype was seen more than once but under ten times. This sequence joins TRBV5-1 and TRBJ2-7, with 10 bases matching TRBD2. Germline-derived CDR1 and CDR2 are SGHRS and YFSETQ. With V trimmed by 0 bases and J by 6 bases, 6 bases remained unmatched. This CDR3 is 15 amino acids long. The CDR3 loop reads CASSLVLAGALEQYF. DNA of the CDR3: TGCGCCAGCAGCTTGGTGCTAGCGGGAGCCCTCGAGCAGTACTTC.

This chain uses TRBV7-9 with TRBJ2-5, with D maybe TRBD2 (6 bases). Germline V gene sequence: CDR1 SEHNR, CDR2 FQNEAQ (reference sequence). V was pared by 2 bases and J by 1 base, with 11 bases between. This CDR3 region has 15 residues. This chain's CDR3 is CASSLLGGPQETQYF. In nucleotides, the CDR3 is TGTGCCAGCAGCTTACTGGGAGGCCCCCAAGAGACCCAGTACTTC.

The chain employs TRBV2 and TRBJ2-3, with 10 bases that match TRBD2. J was trimmed by 0 bases and V by 5 bases; bases with no gene match: 17. The CDR3 consists of 20 residues. Germline CDR1 and CDR2: SNHLY and FYNNEI. The CDR3 reads CASSWGTRTSGATSTDTQYF. CDR3 bases: TGTGCCAGCAGTTGGGGGACGCGGACTAGCGGAGCTACTAGCACAGATACGCAGTATTTT.

This clonotype came up a few times. The rearrangement joins TRBV11-2 to TRBJ1-1; no clear D gene. Germline CDR1 is SGHAT and CDR2 is FQNNGV. This CDR3 has 14 amino acids. The V end lost 1 base, the J end lost 3 bases, and 9 bases lay between the germline ends. This CDR3 is CASSLARADTEAFF. The CDR3 DNA follows: TGTGCCAGCAGCTTAGCGAGGGCTGACACTGAAGCTTTCTTT.

This clonotype has just one count. The chain recombines TRBV15 with TRBJ1-2, with 10 bases fitting TRBD1. Germline CDR1 is LNHNV and CDR2 is YYDKDF (reference sequence). With 5 bases clipped from V and 4 bases from J, the junction kept 7 bases outside the gene matches. The CDR3 extends over 15 amino acids. The CDR3 region is CATSGSRTGGYGYTF. The CDR3 region has the DNA TGTGCCACCAGCGGTTCAAGGACAGGGGGCTATGGCTACACCTTC.

The rearrangement uses TRBV25-1 and TRBJ2-7, with 7 nucleotides matching TRBD2. CDR1 and CDR2 from the germline V gene are MGHDK and SYGVNS. The CDR3 consists of 15 residues. The J segment lost 1 base and the V segment lost 5 bases, leaving 8 bases of the junction unmatched. The CDR3 loop is CASSSPGGGSYEQYF. CDR3 DNA: TGTGCCAGCAGTTCCCCCGGCGGGGGTTCCTACGAGCAGTACTTC.

This clonotype was seen ten or more times. V gene TRBV29-1 combines with J gene TRBJ1-1; 9 nucleotides match TRBD1. Trimming took 6 bases from V and 0 from J; bases not matched to a gene: 5. The V gene's germline CDR1 is SQVTM and CDR2 ANQGSEA. The CDR3 runs 14 residues. DNA for the CDR3: TGCAGCGTAGACAGGGGGAAAATGAACACTGAAGCTTTCTTT. Translation gives CSVDRGKMNTEAFF.

This clonotype was counted a few times. CDR3 sequence: CASSGGTASYEQYF. DNA of the CDR3: TGCGCCAGCAGCGGGGGGACAGCGTCCTACGAGCAGTACTTC. The chain recombines TRBV5-1 with TRBJ2-7, with D possibly matching TRBD1 (7 bases). CDR1 and CDR2 from the germline V gene are SGHRS and YFSETQ. The ends were cut back, 4 bases at V and 1 base at J, with 12 bases in the middle. This CDR3 is 14 amino acids long. Based on the CDR3 plus reference TRBV5-1 and TRBJ2-7, the full variable domain is KAGVTQTPRYLIKTRGQQVTLSCSPISGHRSVSWYQQTPGQGLQFLFEYFSETQRNKGNFPGRFSGRQFSNSRSEMNVSTLELGDSALYLCASSGGTASYEQYFGPGTRLTVT.

The chain links TRBV15 to TRBJ1-2; the D is unclear. V was trimmed by 1 base and J by 4 bases, leaving 7 bases between them. The V gene's germline CDR1 is LNHNV and CDR2 YYDKDF (reference sequence). The CDR3 has 13 amino acids. CDR3 in amino acids: CATSRALAYGYTF. The CDR3 nucleotides are TGTGCCACCAGCAGAGCTCTCGCCTATGGCTACACCTTC.

This chain joins TRBV29-1 and TRBJ2-7; D might be TRBD2 (6 bases). Germline CDR1 SQVTM, CDR2 ANQGSEA. The CDR3 extends over 13 amino acids. Between the trimmed V and J ends, which lost 0 bases and 0 bases, there was a span of 6 bases. CDR3 protein: CSVEEGLSYEQYF. CDR3 coding DNA: TGCAGCGTTGAAGAGGGACTCTCCTACGAGCAGTACTTC.

This clonotype was seen many times. At one end the junction does not follow the germline gene, possibly because of a read error. The CDR3 region has the DNA TGTGCCAGCAGCCAGGACAGGGGCTACGAGCAGTACTTC. It yields the protein CASSQDRGYEQYF. This rearrangement joins TRBV4-3 to TRBJ2-7; 9 nucleotides line up with TRBD1. The germline CDR1 and CDR2 sequences are LGHNA and YSLEER. CDR3 length equals 13 residues.

The chain employs TRBV19 and TRBJ1-6, with D uncertain. Germline V gives CDR1 LNHDA, CDR2 SQIVND (reference sequence). V shed 3 bases and J shed 0 bases, with 6 bases lying between them. CDR3 length: 15 amino acids. Here the CDR3 DNA reads TGTGCCAGTAGTATGGGCAGCTCCTATAATTCACCCCTCCACTTT. Residues: CASSMGSSYNSPLHF.

On this clonotype itself: One junction end does not reproduce the germline sequence, and a read error may be involved. The chain employs TRBV11-2 and TRBJ2-7; no clear D. Germline-derived CDR1 and CDR2 are SGHAT and FQNNGV. This CDR3 is built from 14 residues. The CDR3 protein is CAGSSSYDSYEQYF. The CDR3 bases are TGTGCCGGCAGCTCATCCTATGACTCCTACGAGCAGTACTTC.

As concerns this clonotype: Germline and junction disagree at one end, which may indicate a read error. The V gene is TRBV2, the J gene TRBJ1-3; no firm D call. The CDR3 contains 15 residues. Per germline, CDR1 SNHLY and CDR2 FYNNEI. CDR3 in amino acids: CASSQRTSGGNTINF. DNA of the CDR3: TGTGCCAGCAGCCAGAGGACTTCGGGTGGAAACACCATAAATTTT.

The chain has TRBV9 and TRBJ1-6; D uncertain. Trimming stripped 5 bases from V and 10 bases from J, with 16 bases between. The CDR3 loop spans 14 amino acids. Germline CDR1 and CDR2: SGDLS and YYNGEE. The CDR3 here is CASSTGPPRSPLHF. The CDR3 DNA reads as TGTGCCAGCAGTACCGGGCCTCCACGGTCACCCCTCCACTTT. Together with reference TRBV9 and TRBJ1-6, the CDR3 gives the full variable domain: DSGVTQTPKHLITATGQRVTLRCSPRSGDLSVYWYQQSLDQGLQFLIQYYNGEERAKGNILERFSAQQFPDLHSELNLSSLELGDSALYFCASSTGPPRSPLHFGNGTRLTVT.

The V and J genes are TRBV10-3 and TRBJ1-1; D is unresolved. Germline V CDR1 and CDR2: ENHRY, SYGVKD. V was trimmed by 11 bases and J by 6 bases, leaving 16 bases between them. The CDR3 covers 12 residues. The CDR3 region has the DNA TGTGCCGGCCTCGCCTTGGGGTCTGAAGCTTTCTTT. Amino acid sequence: CAGLALGSEAFF.

This clonotype was seen repeatedly, ten times or more. The chain joins TRBV29-1 to TRBJ2-7; D possibly corresponds to TRBD1 (6 bases). Trimming stripped 6 bases from V and 2 bases from J, with 17 bases between. Germline CDR1 and CDR2: SQVTM and ANQGSEA. The CDR3 has 14 residues. Here the CDR3 reads CSVRGQSDPYEQYF. The CDR3, as DNA: TGCAGCGTGAGAGGACAGTCGGACCCCTACGAGCAGTACTTC.

On this clonotype itself: Likely a read error: the CDR3 ends without its conserved phenylalanine or tryptophan. The chain combines TRBV14 with TRBJ1-1; TRBD1 aligns across 8 bases. The germline CDR1 and CDR2 sequences are SGHDN and FVKESK. This CDR3 has 16 amino acids. J gave up 4 bases and V 3 bases, and 10 bases lay outside the gene matches. CDR3 nucleotide sequence: TGTGCCAGCAGCCAGTTAGCAGGGGGCGCAGGCACTGAAGCTTTCCTT. Translation gives CASSQLAGGAGTEAFL.

The chain employs TRBV11-2 and TRBJ1-4; maybe TRBD1 (5 bases). Trimming cost V 4 bases and J 5 bases, with 11 bases left between them. CDR3 length equals 14 residues. Looked up from germline, CDR1 is SGHAT and CDR2 is FQNNGV. The chain's CDR3 is CASSWTFSNEKLFF. The DNA of the CDR3 is TGTGCCAGCAGCTGGACATTCTCCAATGAAAAACTGTTTTTT.

This clonotype was observed a few times. The chain couples TRBV20-1 to TRBJ1-1; D ambiguous. Germline V gene lookup returns CDR1 DFQATT and CDR2 SNEGSKA (reference sequence). The CDR3 is 15 residues long. The V end was cut by 3 bases, the J end by 0 bases, with 14 bases between. In nucleotides, the CDR3 is TGCAGTGCTAGTCCCCGTGGCACAATGAACACTGAAGCTTTCTTT. It yields the protein CSASPRGTMNTEAFF.

This sequence joins TRBV15 and TRBJ1-5; D ambiguous. The CDR3 extends over 14 amino acids. Germline values: CDR1 LNHNV, CDR2 YYDKDF (reference sequence). V was cut by 7 bases and J by 5 bases, with 15 bases left in between. CDR3 sequence reads: CATTVQRVDQPQHF. CDR3 nucleotide sequence: TGTGCCACCACGGTCCAGAGGGTGGATCAGCCCCAGCATTTT.

This chain connects TRBV4-1 to TRBJ2-7, with D uncertain. The CDR3 covers 13 residues. V shed 2 bases and J shed 6 bases, with 11 bases lying between them. Germline V gives CDR1 MGHRA, CDR2 YSYEKL. CDR3 in amino acids: CASSQNPWSEQYF. The DNA of the CDR3 is TGCGCCAGCAGCCAAAACCCGTGGAGCGAGCAGTACTTC.

On this clonotype itself: In this CDR3 the conserved last residue, phenylalanine or tryptophan, is missing, so a read error is likely. The chain carries TRBV20-1 and TRBJ2-7; TRBD1 matches 8 bases. Trimming took 5 bases from V and 6 from J; bases not matched to a gene: 6. Germline CDR1 is DFQATT and CDR2 is SNEGSKA (reference sequence). The CDR3 runs 12 residues. Written as DNA, the CDR3 is TGCAGTGCTCTTCGGACAGGGAGCGAGCAGTACCTC. Translation: CSALRTGSEQYL.

V gene TRBV6-6 combines with J gene TRBJ1-1, with D hard to call. The CDR3 length is 15 residues. CDR1 and CDR2 (germline): MNHNY, SVGAGI (reference sequence). Trimming removed 2 bases from V and 2 bases from J, with 12 bases in between. The CDR3 loop reads CASSYLSSPNTEAFF. CDR3 nucleotide sequence: TGTGCCAGCAGTTACCTTTCCAGCCCTAACACTGAAGCTTTCTTT.